This entry lists 31 T cell receptor beta chains sequenced from one sample in a study of T cells in tumors and immune-related adverse events. Clones were read by immunoSEQ multiplex PCR, and TCRdb kept only the in-frame ones, dropping some. This repertoire shows 10,000 or so clones, less than 95% found once; its top ten account for more than 1.4%. The sample in question was lymph node tissue, obtained from a patient treated with anti-PD-1 therapy. Receptors originate from a female donor with metastatic renal cell carcinoma.

The chain combines TRBV11-2 with TRBJ2-3; TRBD2 aligns across 10 bases. Trimming at V came to 2 bases and at J to 0 bases, leaving 8 bases not matched to a gene. The CDR3 spans 18 residues. Germline loops: CDR1 SGHAT, CDR2 FQNNGV. The CDR3, as DNA: TGTGCCAGCAGCTTAACTTGGACTAGCGGATATAGCACAGATACGCAGTATTTT. This encodes CASSLTWTSGYSTDTQYF.

The rearrangement links TRBV12-5 to TRBJ1-4, with 7 bases fitting TRBD1. Losses at the gene ends were 7 bases for V and 7 bases for J; bases not matched to a gene: 6. The CDR3 length is 13 residues. Germline V gene lookup returns CDR1 LGHNT and CDR2 FRNRAP. This chain's CDR3 is CASAPDRVEKLFF. In DNA form, the CDR3 reads TGTGCTAGTGCCCCCGACAGGGTTGAAAAACTGTTTTTT.

The J gene is TRBJ2-5, the V gene TRBV19; the match to TRBD1 covers 8 bases. The CDR3 extends over 15 amino acids. V dropped 6 bases and J dropped 5; count of bases not matched to a gene: 11. Germline V lookup: CDR1 LNHDA, CDR2 SQIVND (reference sequence). This CDR3 reads CASSVMTGELETQYF. The DNA for the CDR3 is TGTGCCAGTAGCGTTATGACAGGGGAGTTGGAGACCCAGTACTTC.

This clone was recorded once. The CDR3 spells CASSALDRGSNQPQHF. The CDR3 DNA reads TGTGCCAGTAGTGCCCTCGACAGGGGAAGCAATCAGCCCCAGCATTTT. The rearrangement links TRBV19 to TRBJ1-5, with 8 bases fitting TRBD1. This CDR3 comprises 16 residues. V dropped 5 bases and J dropped 1; count of bases not matched to a gene: 7. Germline assignment: CDR1 LNHDA and CDR2 SQIVND (reference sequence).

CDR3 in DNA: TGTGCCAGCAGCTCCACAGGAACCCTCAAGTACGAGCAGTACTTC. As protein: CASSSTGTLKYEQYF. The genes are TRBV5-6 and TRBJ2-7, with D tentatively TRBD1 (5 bases). V dropped 3 bases and J dropped 4 bases, with 17 bases sitting between them. Germline V CDR1 and CDR2: SGHDT, YYEEEE. The CDR3 is 15 residues long. Full variable domain (missing parts from reference TRBV5-6 and TRBJ2-7): DAGVTQSPTHLIKTRGQQVTLRCSPKSGHDTVSWYQQALGQGPQFIFQYYEEEERQRGNFPDRFSGHQFPNYSSELNVNALLLGDSALYLCASSSTGTLKYEQYFGPGTRLTVT.

The CDR3 region is CASSQADTGWNDEQYF. The DNA for the CDR3 is TGCGCCAGCAGCCAAGCCGATACAGGGTGGAACGACGAGCAGTACTTC. The chain recombines TRBV4-1 with TRBJ2-7; maybe TRBD1 (6 bases). The CDR3 extends over 16 amino acids. V was shortened by 1 base and J by 5 bases, with 18 bases between the two germline ends. Per germline, CDR1 MGHRA and CDR2 YSYEKL.

This chain uses TRBV19 with TRBJ2-5; 7 bases match TRBD2. Trimming removed 5 bases from V and 5 bases from J; junction bases left unmatched: 2. Germline loops: CDR1 LNHDA, CDR2 SQIVND (reference sequence). This CDR3 is 12 amino acids long. CDR3 bases: TGTGCCAGTAGTCCCGGGGGGGAGACCCAGTACTTC. Its translation: CASSPGGETQYF.

V is TRBV4-1 and J is TRBJ1-3; possible D gene TRBD1, 6 bases. CDR1 and CDR2 (germline): MGHRA, YSYEKL. The CDR3 contains 18 residues. The V and J ends lost 1 base and 0 bases respectively, with 16 bases between them. CDR3 residues: CASSQVGLTGSSGNTIYF. The DNA of the CDR3 is TGCGCCAGCAGCCAAGTGGGACTCACAGGGAGCTCTGGAAACACCATATATTTT.

The chain has TRBV11-2 and TRBJ2-5; D might be TRBD2 (6 bases). The CDR3 runs 13 residues. Trimming removed 1 base from V and 4 bases from J, with 7 bases in between. Germline CDR1 and CDR2: SGHAT and FQNNGV. This CDR3 is CASSLAGGETQYF. In nucleotides, the CDR3 is TGTGCCAGCAGCTTAGCCGGGGGAGAGACCCAGTACTTC.

The chain recombines TRBV30 with TRBJ1-4; D gene unclear. Germline V gives CDR1 GTSNPN, CDR2 SVGIG (reference sequence). The CDR3 is 11 amino acids. Trimming pared 5 bases from V and 4 bases from J, leaving 5 bases between. The CDR3 DNA is TGTGCCTGGGCCAGTAATGAAAAACTGTTTTTT. Amino acids: CAWASNEKLFF. The whole variable domain, remainder taken from reference TRBV30 and TRBJ1-4, is SQTIHQWPATLVQPVGSPLSLECTVEGTSNPNLYWYRQAAGRGLQLLFYSVGIGQISSEVPQNLSASRPQDRQFILSSKKLLLSDSGFYLCAWASNEKLFFGSGTQLSVL.

This clone showed up just once. The V gene is TRBV6-5, the J gene TRBJ2-1; D gene ambiguous. The V end was cut by 7 bases, the J end by 0 bases, with 7 bases between. This CDR3 spans 13 amino acids. Per germline, CDR1 MNHEY and CDR2 SVGAGI. The CDR3 nucleotides are TGTGCCAGCAAGAGGAGCTCCTACAATGAGCAGTTCTTC. Translating it yields CASKRSSYNEQFF.

The rearrangement links TRBV21-1 to TRBJ2-7. TRBV21-1 is classified as a pseudogene. CDR3 size: 15 residues. The CDR3 loop is CASSKDVRRSYEQYF. CDR3 nucleotides: TGTGCCAGCAGCAAAGATGTCAGACGCTCCTACGAGCAGTACTTC.

This clone has only a few counts. This sequence joins TRBV7-7 and TRBJ2-2; D is unclear. Germline V lookup: CDR1 SSHAT, CDR2 FNYEAQ (reference sequence). V was shortened by 5 bases and J by 9 bases, with 13 bases between the two germline ends. CDR3 size: 13 residues. Here the CDR3 reads CASSLSVERELFF. CDR3 DNA: TGTGCCAGCAGCCTTTCAGTGGAGCGGGAGCTGTTTTTT.

The J gene is TRBJ2-7, the V gene TRBV7-2; D is ambiguous. CDR1 and CDR2 (germline): SGHTA, FQGNSA. Trimming took 4 bases from V and 1 from J, leaving 11 bases between them. The CDR3 contains 14 residues. CDR3 sequence reads: CASSSDWGSYEQYF. In nucleotides, the CDR3 is TGTGCCAGCAGCTCCGACTGGGGATCCTACGAGCAGTACTTC.

The chain links TRBV7-6 to TRBJ2-7; D not resolved. Germline V lookup: CDR1 SGHVS, CDR2 FNYEAQ. This CDR3 spans 14 amino acids. Trimming pared 1 base from V and 0 bases from J, leaving 7 bases between. CDR3 nucleotides: TGTGCCAGCAGCTTAGGGCACCTCTCCTACGAGCAGTACTTC. It encodes CASSLGHLSYEQYF.

The chain employs TRBV5-1 and TRBJ2-7; unclear D gene. This CDR3 region has 15 residues. The germline V and J ends were trimmed by 4 bases and 2 bases, with 16 bases remaining between them. CDR1 is SGHRS and CDR2 is YFSETQ in the germline V gene. CDR3 residues: CASSPASEAAYEQYF. As DNA, the CDR3 is TGCGCCAGCAGCCCGGCTTCGGAAGCTGCCTACGAGCAGTACTTC.

This chain links TRBV10-2 with TRBJ2-2; 9 bases agree with TRBD2. Germline V CDR1 and CDR2: WSHSY, SAAADI. Trimming removed 7 bases from V and 1 base from J; junction bases left unmatched: 7. The CDR3 runs to 16 residues. The CDR3 DNA is TGCGCCAGCAAGCCTAGCGGGGCCCAGAACACCGGGGAGCTGTTTTTT. Translating gives CASKPSGAQNTGELFF.

The chain recombines TRBV14 with TRBJ1-1; 8 nucleotides align to TRBD1. From germline, CDR1 is SGHDN and CDR2 FVKESK. V was clipped by 4 bases and J by 5 bases; unmatched bases: 9. The CDR3 runs to 15 residues. The CDR3 here is CASSPIGRGRTEAFF. For the CDR3, the DNA is TGTGCCAGCAGCCCCATTGGCAGGGGGCGGACTGAAGCTTTCTTT.

The J gene is TRBJ1-6, the V gene TRBV6-5, with a possible D match to TRBD1 (5 bases). The CDR3 is 15 residues long. The germline V gene encodes CDR1 MNHEY and CDR2 SVGAGI. V gave up 6 bases and J gave up 7 bases, with 16 bases separating them. CDR3 coding DNA: TGTGCCAGCAGAGACTATCGAAGGGGAAATTCACCCCTCCACTTT. Amino acids: CASRDYRRGNSPLHF.

This rearrangement joins TRBV5-1 to TRBJ1-3; unclear D gene. The germline gives CDR1 SGHRS, CDR2 YFSETQ. This CDR3 contains 14 residues. V dropped 0 bases and J dropped 4 bases, with 8 bases sitting between them. CDR3 sequence: CASSLGLTGNTIYF. As DNA, the CDR3 is TGCGCCAGCAGCTTGGGCCTAACGGGAAACACCATATATTTT.

The V gene is TRBV4-1, the J gene TRBJ2-3; possibly TRBD2 for D (6 bases). Germline V gene lookup returns CDR1 MGHRA and CDR2 YSYEKL. Trimming stripped 6 bases from V and 1 base from J, with 11 bases between. This CDR3 is 14 amino acids long. CDR3 nucleotide sequence: TGCGCCAGCAGTTTAGCGGCGGGCACAGATACGCAGTATTTT. Its translation: CASSLAAGTDTQYF.

The rearrangement links TRBV5-4 to TRBJ1-2; D perhaps matches TRBD1 (5 bases). In germline, CDR1 is SGHNT, CDR2 YYREEE (reference sequence). The CDR3 has 14 residues. V was cut by 3 bases and J by 2 bases, with 11 bases left in between. CDR3 amino acids: CASSSYGANYGYTF. CDR3 DNA sequence: TGTGCCAGCAGCTCGTACGGGGCGAACTATGGCTACACCTTC. The full variable domain, in which reference TRBV5-4 and TRBJ1-2 provide the parts outside the CDR3, is ETGVTQSPTHLIKTRGQQVTLRCSSQSGHNTVSWYQQALGQGPQFIFQYYREEENGRGNFPPRFSGLQFPNYSSELNVNALELDDSALYLCASSSYGANYGYTFGSGTRLTVV.

V is TRBV6-5 and J is TRBJ2-2; 7 bases line up with TRBD2. Unmatched junction bases numbered 5, after V lost 0 bases and J lost 4 bases. Germline V gene lookup returns CDR1 MNHEY and CDR2 SVGAGI. The CDR3 is made up of 16 amino acids. In nucleotides, the CDR3 is TGTGCCAGCAGTTACTCGGGGCTAGCGGTCACCGGGGAGCTGTTTTTT. Residues: CASSYSGLAVTGELFF.

The J gene is TRBJ1-5, the V gene TRBV6-1; 7 bases align to TRBD1. With V trimmed by 4 bases and J by 0 bases, 3 bases remained unmatched. Germline-derived CDR1 and CDR2 are MNHNS and SASEGT. The CDR3 is made up of 15 amino acids. The CDR3 coding sequence is TGTGCCAGCAGTGGACAGGGATATAGCAATCAGCCCCAGCATTTT. Residues: CASSGQGYSNQPQHF.

J is TRBJ1-2 and V is TRBV7-2; 8 bases agree with TRBD1. Germline V gene lookup returns CDR1 SGHTA and CDR2 FQGNSA. After removal of 1 base from V and 9 bases from J, the junction contained 1 base not matched to a gene. The CDR3 totals 12 residues. CDR3 sequence reads: CASSLGQGRYTF. The CDR3 DNA sequence: TGTGCCAGCAGCTTAGGACAGGGGCGCTACACCTTC. Combining the CDR3 with reference TRBV7-2 and TRBJ1-2 gives the whole variable domain GAGVSQSPSNKVTEKGKDVELRCDPISGHTALYWYRQSLGQGLEFLIYFQGNSAPDKSGLPSDRFSAERTGGSVSTLTIQRTQQEDSAVYLCASSLGQGRYTFGSGTRLTVV.

The V call is TRBV7-2, the J call TRBJ1-2; 11 bases align to TRBD1. The CDR3 consists of 15 residues. The V gene's germline CDR1 is SGHTA and CDR2 FQGNSA. The junction had 7 bases not matched to a gene; V was cut back by 5 bases and J by 5 bases. CDR3 in DNA: TGTGCCAGCAGCCCAGGACAGGGGGCGTCTTATGGCTACACCTTC. This gives the protein CASSPGQGASYGYTF. The full variable domain, in which reference TRBV7-2 and TRBJ1-2 provide the parts outside the CDR3, is GAGVSQSPSNKVTEKGKDVELRCDPISGHTALYWYRQSLGQGLEFLIYFQGNSAPDKSGLPSDRFSAERTGGSVSTLTIQRTQQEDSAVYLCASSPGQGASYGYTFGSGTRLTVV.

The rearrangement links TRBV4-2 to TRBJ1-1; possibly TRBD1 for D (5 bases). Trimming removed 2 bases from V and 1 base from J, with 14 bases in between. The CDR3 loop spans 16 amino acids. From germline, CDR1 is LGHNA and CDR2 YNFKEQ. CDR3 in DNA: TGTGCCAGCAGCCAACTTTCGGGACGGTCGAACACTGAAGCTTTCTTT. Amino acids: CASSQLSGRSNTEAFF.

V gene TRBV5-1 combines with J gene TRBJ1-2; D call uncertain. Germline V gene lookup returns CDR1 SGHRS and CDR2 YFSETQ. There are 13 residues in the CDR3. Between the trimmed V and J ends, which lost 0 bases and 2 bases, there was a span of 5 bases. The chain's CDR3 is CASSLERNYGYTF. Here the CDR3 DNA reads TGCGCCAGCAGCTTGGAACGGAACTATGGCTACACCTTC.

The J gene is TRBJ2-3, the V gene TRBV5-1; a weak D match, TRBD1 (5 bases). The CDR3 has 15 residues. Germline values: CDR1 SGHRS, CDR2 YFSETQ. V dropped 0 bases and J dropped 2 bases, with 10 bases sitting between them. The CDR3 region is CASSLEDSSTDTQYF. CDR3 nucleotide sequence: TGCGCCAGCAGCTTGGAAGACAGCTCCACAGATACGCAGTATTTT.

A single count supports this clone. This chain joins TRBV2 and TRBJ1-2, with D possibly TRBD1 on 6 matching bases. Trimming left V 5 bases short and J 6 bases short, with 7 bases between. The CDR3 is 11 residues long. Germline lookup yields CDR1 SNHLY and CDR2 FYNNEI. The CDR3 DNA reads as TGTGCCAGCAGTCACAGGGATGGCTACACCTTC. Amino acids: CASSHRDGYTF.

Written as DNA, the CDR3 is TGTGCCTGGAGGAGACGGGACAGACCCGGGGAGCTGTTTTTT. This gives the protein CAWRRRDRPGELFF. The V and J genes are TRBV30 and TRBJ2-2; TRBD1 agrees at 7 bases. There are 14 residues in the CDR3. V dropped 3 bases and J dropped 6; count of bases not matched to a gene: 7. Germline CDR1 reads GTSNPN; CDR2 reads SVGIG (reference sequence).